A selection of T cell receptor beta chains follows, all from one sample in a study of beta chain features in type 1 diabetes. Assay: immunoSEQ multiplex PCR; the TCRdb copy retains only in-frame clones and omits some. Here the sample spans a few hundred thousand clones, over 10% being singletons. The sample taken for sequencing was naive CD4+ T cells from blood. Receptors were obtained from a young woman with type 1 diabetes. The CDR3 runs from the conserved cysteine through the conserved F or W. The order of the fields is V gene, CDR3 length, D gene, J gene, clone size, CDR3 DNA, CDR3 protein. A D gene is named only where the DNA matches it firmly. Not every row has a clone size; where given, it reads once, few, many or a size class.

TRBV30	13	.	TRBJ1-2	.	TGTGCCTGGAGTGTAGGGGCGAACTATGGCTACACCTTC	CAWSVGANYGYTF
TRBV25-1	11	.	TRBJ2-7	.	TGTGCCAGCAGTGAGAGCGGCGAGCAGTACTTC	CASSESGEQYF
TRBV7-9	16	TRBD2	TRBJ2-3	.	TGTGCCAGCAGTCGCGGGGTAGCGGGAGTTGCAGATACGCAGTATTTT	CASSRGVAGVADTQYF
TRBV5-4	14	TRBD2	TRBJ2-3	few	TGTGCCAGCAGCTTGCGGACTAGTTCAGATACGCAGTATTTT	CASSLRTSSDTQYF
TRBV29-1	16	.	TRBJ2-1	.	TGCAGCGGTGTGAAGGGACACCTTAGCTCCTACAATGAGCAGTTCTTC	CSGVKGHLSSYNEQFF
TRBV29-1	13	.	TRBJ2-3	.	TGCAGCGTGGGGGGTGTGGTCACAGATACGCAGTATTTT	CSVGGVVTDTQYF
TRBV4-2	18	.	TRBJ1-4	.	TGTGCCAGCAGCAAAAGGCCGCCGAGTGGGGACGGGAGAGAAAAACTGTTTTTT	CASSKRPPSGDGREKLFF
TRBV20-1	11	TRBD2	TRBJ2-1	.	TGCAGTGCGCTTTTGGGACTAGCGATGTTCTTC	CSALLGLAMFF
TRBV30	14	TRBD1	TRBJ2-2	few	TGTGCCTGGAGTCTGGGACAGGGTCCCGGGGAGCTGTTTTTT	CAWSLGQGPGELFF
TRBV19	14	.	TRBJ2-2	few	TGTGCCAGTGACGGGGTCCGAGGCACCGGGGAGCTGTTTTTT	CASDGVRGTGELFF
TRBV5-1	15	TRBD2	TRBJ2-3	.	TGCGCCAGCAGCGGGGAGGGGTACTCCACAGATACGCAGTATTTT	CASSGEGYSTDTQYF
TRBV25-1	12	.	TRBJ1-2	.	TGTGCCAGAGGACGGGGGAAAGATGGCTACACCTTC	CARGRGKDGYTF
TRBV2	13	.	TRBJ2-7	.	TGTGCCAGCAGCCTAGACAGAGCCTACGAGCAGTACTTC	CASSLDRAYEQYF
TRBV29-1	14	.	TRBJ2-3	few	TGCAGCGTTCTGTCCGGCGGGGGCACAGATACGCAGTATTTT	CSVLSGGGTDTQYF
TRBV30	14	TRBD2	TRBJ2-7	.	TGTGCCTGGAGTGGGTGGACTAGCGGGTACGAGCAGTACTTC	CAWSGWTSGYEQYF
TRBV7-2	15	TRBD1	TRBJ2-7	few	TGTGCCAGCAGCTTACGGACAGGGGGCGCCTACGAGCAGTACTTC	CASSLRTGGAYEQYF
TRBV2	15	.	TRBJ2-2	.	TGTGCCAGCAGTGAGTGGACAGTCGGAACCGGGGAGCTGTTTTTT	CASSEWTVGTGELFF
TRBV11-2	15	TRBD2	TRBJ2-1	few	TGTGCCAGCAGCTTGGACGGACTAGCGAGCAATGAGCAGTTCTTC	CASSLDGLASNEQFF
TRBV30	14	.	TRBJ1-4	.	TGTGCCTGGAGGCTGACAGTACGCAGTGAAAAACTGTTTTTT	CAWRLTVRSEKLFF
TRBV5-4	15	TRBD2	TRBJ2-3	.	TGTGCCAGCAGCTTAGCGGGAGGCGGGTCAGATACGCAGTATTTT	CASSLAGGGSDTQYF
TRBV7-2	14	.	TRBJ2-1	few	TGTGCCAGCAGCTTCCGAGGTTCCTACAATGAGCAGTTCTTC	CASSFRGSYNEQFF
TRBV4-3	16	.	TRBJ2-3	few	TGCGCCAGCAGCCAAAACCCCACGGGAGTCACAGATACGCAGTATTTT	CASSQNPTGVTDTQYF
TRBV30	13	TRBD1	TRBJ2-1	.	TGTGCCGGACAGGGGCTCGCGTACAATGAGCAGTTCTTC	CAGQGLAYNEQFF
TRBV4-3	16	.	TRBJ2-5	.	TGCGCCAGCAGCCAAGGGGGGGAAACCTTTCCCGCGACCCAGTACTTC	CASSQGGETFPATQYF
TRBV15	16	.	TRBJ1-4	.	TGTGCCACCAGCAGAGTCAATTGGCTGGGAGGCGAAAAACTGTTTTTT	CATSRVNWLGGEKLFF
TRBV2	15	.	TRBJ2-3	.	TGTGCCAGCAGTCTACTAGGAGGGGGCACAGATACGCAGTATTTT	CASSLLGGGTDTQYF
TRBV6-5	15	TRBD1	TRBJ2-7	few	TGTGCCAGCCGTCCTTGGACAGGGGGCTCCTACGAGCAGTACTTC	CASRPWTGGSYEQYF
TRBV19	16	.	TRBJ1-5	.	TGTGCCAGTAGTACTTGGACACGAGATAGCAATCAGCCCCAGCATTTT	CASSTWTRDSNQPQHF
TRBV25-1	16	TRBD2	TRBJ2-3	.	TGTGCCAGCAGCAAACGGGGCGGGAGGAACACAGATACGCAGTATTTT	CASSKRGGRNTDTQYF
TRBV5-1	15	.	TRBJ1-1	.	TGCGCCAGCAGCATAACTGTACAGACAGTCAGTGAAGCTTTCTTT	CASSITVQTVSEAFF
TRBV5-4	15	TRBD1	TRBJ1-2	.	TGTGCCAGCAGCTTGGGGGACAGGAGGGCTAATGGCTACACCTTC	CASSLGDRRANGYTF
TRBV9	15	.	TRBJ1-2	.	TGTGCCAGCAGCGTAGCGACAGCTACTAACTATGGCTACACCTTC	CASSVATATNYGYTF
TRBV6-5	16	TRBD2	TRBJ2-3	.	TGTGCCAGCAGTTACTCGAAGGGACTAGGAGCAGATACGCAGTATTTT	CASSYSKGLGADTQYF
TRBV5-1	17	TRBD1	TRBJ2-1	.	TGCGCCAGCAGCTTGGCTCCCTACAGGGGAATGGGGAATGAGCAGTTCTTC	CASSLAPYRGMGNEQFF
TRBV7-2	16	TRBD2	TRBJ2-7	.	TGTGCCAGCAGCCTACTTCCCACGGGGGGGGCCTACGAGCAGTACTTC	CASSLLPTGGAYEQYF
TRBV6-1	11	.	TRBJ2-7	few	TGTGCCAGCAGGTTTTCGTACGAGCAGTACTTC	CASRFSYEQYF